This paragraph reports one TCR beta chain. Its target antigen remains unknown. The cohort comprised around 700 healthy bone marrow donors. All cohort members were sampled while nominally healthy, although unrecorded immune exposures were likely present. The donor was CMV seropositive and was included in the group of 300 or so seropositive cohort members. A peripheral blood sample was provided by each donor, and peripheral blood mononuclear cells were used for TCR beta sequencing. Genomic DNA extraction from the blood cell samples was performed with the Qiagen DNeasy Blood Extraction Kit. Library construction relied on the immunoSEQ multiplex PCR assay. The multiplex PCR relied on a mix of 60 forward primers for TCR Vbeta segments and 13 reverse primers for TCR Jbeta segments. A multiplex PCR assay on genomic DNA amplified the CDR3 region of rearranged TCR beta genes. Amplified TCR beta libraries were sequenced as 87-base-pair reads on the Illumina HiSeq System. Turning to the authors' computational methods: A later analysis tallied roughly 78 million unique TCR beta chains across the 650 to 750 repertoires, and around 10 million of those chains were shared by two or more donors. A nearest-neighbor algorithm error-corrected the raw reads and collapsed the reads into unique sequences, merging closely related sequences to remove PCR and sequencing errors. CDR3 sequences were aligned to IMGT reference sequences to assign V, D and J gene segments. For a sequence to be retained, a match of at least six nucleotides to both a V gene segment and a J gene segment was required. Rearrangements were classified as productive when the CDR3 lacked stop codons and remained in frame with V and J, and all other rearrangements were classified as non-productive. Following IMGT convention, CDR3 was defined as the stretch from the second conserved V-encoded cysteine to the conserved J-encoded phenylalanine. The earlier analysis of about 610 of the donors excluded any sequence lacking an unambiguous match to a single V gene segment. In an earlier analysis of roughly 600 of the donors, a V segment was called functional when productive rearrangements were above 56.7%, and segregating when the standard deviation between donors exceeded 5%. A statistical classification framework was built for diagnosing cytomegalovirus status from the catalog of TCR beta chain sequences. In a later analysis, V and J genes were assigned by comparing TCR nucleotide sequences against IMGT/GENE-DB human TR gene sequences. In a later analysis, CDR3 sequences and most-parsimonious VDJ recombination scenarios were assigned using the TCRdist pipeline. In a later analysis, every TCR beta chain was defined by the combination of its CDR3 amino acid sequence and its V-gene family, and reads without a unique V-gene family were dropped. A later analysis removed 600 or so highly shared, low-generation-probability nucleotide sequences to deal with suspected cross-contamination and a sequencing artifact. In a later analysis, a clonal expansion index for each public chain was calculated from normalized within-repertoire ranks of inferred template counts. In a later analysis, generation probabilities were computed using a VDJ recombination model fitted to out-of-frame rearrangements, and the results were checked against IGoR. A later analysis scored TCR-TCR, TCR-HLA and TCR-CMV co-occurrence with hypergeometric tests, applying a repertoire-size bias correction to TCR pairs. In a later analysis, false discovery rates were estimated by permuting HLA or CMV assignments 20 times. In a later analysis, co-occurring TCRs were grouped with DBSCAN, and TCRdist sequence similarity was added when clustering was performed within HLA-allele-positive subsets. Repertoires with fewer than 30,000 or more than 120,000 public chains, plus five repertoires with anomalous nucleotide sharing, were excluded from co-occurrence clustering. TCRdb retrieved this table from immuneACCESS and kept in-frame rearrangements only. Not all clones are present; in checked studies, unresolved V genes account for under half, and no reason is known for the remainder. Clonal size and the V and J genes are those of that table, whereas D and trimming came from the DNA. This sample's clone table shows over 30,000 clones. The ten largest clonotypes hold approximately 4.5% of the sample.

The V and J ends are trimmed by 5 bases and 1 base, leaving 11 bases between them. The CDR3 numbers 14 residues from cysteine through phenylalanine. Solely the CDR3 DNA is kept, with 42 bases framed from the first base. From a lookup of the germline V gene, CDR1 and CDR2 are MDHEN and SYDVKM. These data are taken from a study of cytomegalovirus exposure and HLA in healthy donors (dated by TCRdb to between 2016 and 2019). About the investigation overall: In an earlier analysis of 587 of the donors, under 300 Gb of sequence data and 90 million to 130 million unique TCR beta sequences from roughly 180 million T cells were reported. About 300 gigabases of sequencing data and around 80 million unique TCR sequences made up an early release that covered roughly 670 HLA-typed donors. The genetic ancestry cluster associated with self-reported Caucasian donors included roughly four fifths of the approximately 430 genotyped donors. The aim of the study was to test whether cataloging public T cell receptors could identify signatures of past pathogen exposure. The study profiled the T cell repertoires of approximately 700 subjects by immunosequencing and related them to cytomegalovirus serostatus. In addition to the first cohort of approximately 670 subjects, a separate validation cohort of under 150 different subjects was used. To predict cytomegalovirus infection status, the study combined high-throughput TCR immunosequencing, statistical association of individual TCRs with disease status, and machine learning. In a later analysis, previously published TCR beta repertoires from 600 to 850 donors were re-analyzed and high-resolution HLA genotyping was added so that TCR occurrence patterns could be studied. The later analysis used no new phenotypic data to find candidate immune exposures, relying instead on TCR beta sequences and their occurrence across donors. To decide whether each TCR beta V gene segment behaved as functional or pseudogenic, an earlier analysis of 587 of the donors relied on high-throughput TCR beta sequencing. Donor age, sex, ethnicity and CMV serostatus were compiled alongside the repertoire data. Genome-wide SNP genotypes for about 65% of the roughly 670 donors were used in a later genetic analysis, which treated that subset as a discovery cohort. All discovery cohort repertoires had been generated using a single sequencing platform. HLA typing included class I and class II loci at four-digit resolution. Typing coverage varied by locus: 629-630 donors for A, B, C, DRB1 and DQB1; roughly 500 for DQA1; more than 600 for DPA1; roughly 470 for DPB1. Roughly 5 DR-DQ haplotypes were handled as single units for association and clustering, since linkage in the cohort was strong. On average, 235,054 unique TCR beta nucleotide sequences were sequenced per donor among roughly 430 genotyped donors of the cohort, with roughly 18% of those sequences being non-productive. Study-wide conclusions, independent of this receptor: Because the 87-base-pair reads could not distinguish some IMGT-functional V segments, including TRBV6-2 and TRBV6-3, those segments were excluded. The presence/absence analyses assumed that sequencing depth was roughly uniform across donors, and that assumption may not be true. In vitro tests confirmed that a few of the cytomegalovirus-associated TCR beta chains recognize cytomegalovirus antigens. In an earlier analysis of 450 to 750 of the donors, most TCR beta V segments appeared in productive rearrangements about 87% or about 30% of the time, broadly matching IMGT annotations. Some 15 rarely observed V segments, including chromosome 9 orphons, were excluded from the earlier analysis of about 610 of the donors because counts were too low. In a later analysis, several top co-occurrence clusters were reported to appear linked to parvovirus B19, influenza, CMV and Epstein-Barr virus. HLA typing was unavailable for some donors at each locus, so association tests used only the typed subset. In a later analysis, HLA-associated TCR beta chains showed more clonal expansion and lower generation probabilities than non-associated chains that were equally common. In a later analysis, TCR association rates were found to vary across HLA loci, with the most associated TCRs seen for DRB1 alleles and the fewest for HLA-C alleles. In this cohort, only TCR beta chains were sequenced, and detectable features were limited by the absence of alpha or paired-chain data. The authors suggested that the approach could potentially be extended to other disease states and immunological phenotypes. Most TCR sequences were seen in very few donors, while some public TCRs were found in many individuals. In a later genetic analysis, a missense DCLRE1C variant was associated with V-gene and J-gene trimming of TCR beta chains, and the association was replicated in an independent cohort. Linkage disequilibrium might explain the correlated functional status among segregating V segments, but an unknown experimental factor could not be excluded. Assigning TCR associations to individual alleles was difficult when HLA alleles, especially DR and DQ, strongly co-occurred. A later genetic analysis reported fewer N-insertions in productive TCRs among donors in an Asian-associated ancestry cluster than the roughly 700-donor mean. A further reported finding was that TCR beta sequences accurately predicted the HLA-A and HLA-B alleles for most subjects in the first cohort. A later analysis associated 15,000 or so TCR beta sequences with specific HLA alleles at a false discovery rate of 0.05. For the cohort, immune exposure information was limited to CMV serostatus. The sequencing pipeline was judged likely to have produced a cluster of highly shared sequence variants as a technical artifact. The classifier was reported to diagnose cytomegalovirus status with high specificity and sensitivity in both the original and validation cohorts. Most CMV-associated TCR beta chains appeared to be HLA-restricted in a later analysis, and the HLA associations seemed to be driven largely by CMV exposure. The study listed 150 to 200 TCR beta chains as associated with cytomegalovirus.

The sequencing sample was made of PBMCs. This chain joins TRBV28 to TRBJ1-1; no D gene call is confident. The receptor comes from a woman between 40 and 50 years old in good health and CMV-seropositive. The nucleotides are TGTGCCAGCAGTCGCGGTGGAGCGAACACTGAAGCTTTCTTT. It specifies CASSRGGANTEAFF.